The 2 T cell receptor beta chains below come from one sample, sequenced in a study of PD-1 blockade in classical Hodgkin lymphoma. The table came from immunoSEQ multiplex PCR; TCRdb's copy has only in-frame clones and leaves some out. The sample carries more than 25,000 clones, roughly 80% recorded once. The time point: cycle 4 day 1 (C4D1), after five to seven weeks of nivolumab. Each patient's relapse followed autologous stem cell transplantation, and brentuximab vedotin exposure varied. Magnetic negative selection purified CD4+ T cells from thawed PBMCs. The source material was CD4+ T cells from blood, sampled before the fourth cycle of nivolumab. These receptors came from a human donor with classical Hodgkin lymphoma.

The chain employs TRBV28 and TRBJ1-6; perhaps TRBD1 as D (5 bases). Per germline, CDR1 MDHEN and CDR2 SYDVKM. The CDR3 consists of 15 residues. V was clipped by 8 bases and J by 0 bases, with 11 bases between them. CDR3 sequence: CASLGGGSYNSPLHF. The CDR3 DNA follows: TGTGCCAGCCTGGGGGGGGGCTCCTATAATTCACCCCTCCACTTT.

The chain uses TRBV5-1 and TRBJ2-5, with unresolved D. In germline, CDR1 is SGHRS, CDR2 YFSETQ. The CDR3 runs to 13 residues. V lost 4 bases to trimming and J lost 2 bases, with 9 bases between them. This chain's CDR3 is CASSPTTQETQYF. CDR3 nucleotides: TGCGCCAGCAGCCCGACCACTCAAGAGACCCAGTACTTC.